This T cell receptor (beta chain) derives from a study of monozygotic twins with inflammatory bowel disease. Study-wide findings and caveats: Limited statistical power may explain no repertoire similarity difference between concordant and discordant twins. Patients with IBD had less TCRbeta diversity (inverse Simpson) than their healthy co-twins.

The authors isolated total RNA from whole blood without sorting T cells. The team made cDNA by running eight separate reactions for each sample. TCRdb re-called the 5' RACE reads and gives one entry per CDR3 protein, without DNA. Here the sample table reports about 210,000 distinct CDR3 sequences. In regard to this clonotype: Its antigen remains unidentified.

The source is a human donor with ulcerative colitis or Crohn's disease, or a healthy co-twin of an affected twin (not recorded which). The material sequenced was blood.

The CDR3 region is CASSQDSALAGGYEQYF. This chain links TRBV4-1 with TRBJ2-7; the TCRdb call, TRBD2, lacks DNA for checking. This CDR3 is 17 amino acids long. Germline V lookup: CDR1 MGHRA, CDR2 YSYEKL.